One and the same sample provided the 17 T cell receptor beta chains below, sequenced in a study of blood T cell repertoires in COVID-19. Repertoires were generated with immunoSEQ multiplex PCR, while TCRdb's copy carries only in-frame clones and drops some. The repertoire holds tens of thousands of clones, just under 85% seen once, with approximately 30% in the top ten. The specimen was peripheral blood. These TCRs come from a man between 70 and 80 years old with acute or convalescent COVID-19.

This rearrangement joins TRBV30 to TRBJ1-2; 11 nucleotides match TRBD1. CDR1 and CDR2 from the germline V gene are GTSNPN and SVGIG (reference sequence). Germline trimming cut 5 bases from V and 4 bases from J; bases unmatched to any gene: 3. There are 13 residues in the CDR3. The CDR3: CAWPGTGGYGYTF. CDR3 DNA: TGTGCCTGGCCCGGGACAGGGGGCTATGGCTACACCTTC.

J is TRBJ1-1 and V is TRBV7-8; no definite D call. Germline-derived CDR1 and CDR2 are SGHVS and FQNEAQ. This CDR3 is 11 amino acids long. V lost 3 bases, J lost 5 bases, and 4 bases lay in between. The CDR3 loop reads CASSFGTEAFF. The CDR3 bases are TGTGCCAGCAGCTTCGGGACTGAAGCTTTCTTT.

This clone has more than one count but fewer than ten. J is TRBJ2-1 and V is TRBV18; the match to TRBD2 covers 8 bases. The CDR3 is 18 residues long. The germline gives CDR1 KGHSH, CDR2 LQKENI. Unmatched junction bases numbered 12, after V lost 1 base and J lost 4 bases. The CDR3 reads CASSPQRGRPGAYNEQFF. CDR3 sequence (DNA): TGTGCCAGCTCACCACAACGCGGGAGGCCTGGAGCGTACAATGAGCAGTTCTTC.

The V gene is TRBV6-6, the J gene TRBJ2-1; TRBD2 aligns across 7 bases. The CDR3 totals 16 residues. Germline assignment: CDR1 MNHNY and CDR2 SVGAGI (reference sequence). After removal of 6 bases from V and 7 bases from J, the junction contained 15 bases not matched to a gene. The CDR3 is CASSGPSGGSSNEQFF. DNA of the CDR3: TGTGCCAGCAGCGGGCCAAGTGGCGGGAGTTCGAATGAGCAGTTCTTC.

The CDR3, as DNA: TGCGCCAGCAGCCTGGGGGGGGGAGTCTATGGCTACACCTTC. Translating gives CASSLGGGVYGYTF. J is TRBJ1-2 and V is TRBV10-2; D is perhaps TRBD1 (5 bases). Germline V gene lookup returns CDR1 WSHSY and CDR2 SAAADI. V was shortened by 6 bases and J by 4 bases, with 15 bases between the two germline ends. The CDR3 contains 14 residues.

The chain is built from TRBV5-4 and TRBJ2-5; D gene ambiguous. The CDR3 contains 13 residues. Germline CDR1 is SGHNT and CDR2 is YYREEE (reference sequence). Trimming shortened V by 3 bases and J by 1 base, and 7 bases separated the two germline ends. The CDR3 nucleotides read TGTGCCAGCAGCTCAGGCATCCAAGAGACCCAGTACTTC. Its translation is CASSSGIQETQYF.

V is TRBV7-3 and J is TRBJ2-7; TRBD2 agrees at 11 bases. The ends lost 5 bases at V and 2 bases at J; junction bases unmatched: 8. This CDR3 comprises 16 residues. Germline CDR1 SGHTA, CDR2 FQGTGA. CDR3 bases: TGTGCCAGCAGCCCAACCGGGACTAGCGGCACCTACGAGCAGTACTTC. Its protein product is CASSPTGTSGTYEQYF.

The rearrangement uses TRBV11-3 and TRBJ2-1; the D is unclear. CDR3 length equals 13 residues. Germline CDR1 is SGHNT and CDR2 is YENEEA. V lost 3 bases, J lost 2 bases, and 5 bases lay in between. The CDR3 DNA reads as TGTGCCAGCAGCTTCACTACCTACAATGAGCAGTTCTTC. Translation: CASSFTTYNEQFF.

In this sample, this clone turned up a few times. This rearrangement joins TRBV27 to TRBJ1-2, with 9 bases that match TRBD1. The CDR3 has 15 amino acids. V shed 6 bases, J shed 4 bases, and the junction held 9 bases outside the gene matches. CDR1 and CDR2 from the germline V gene are MNHEY and SMNVEV (reference sequence). DNA for the CDR3: TGTGCCAGCAGGCCAACAGGGGGCGCACGCTATGGCTACACCTTC. Protein product: CASRPTGGARYGYTF.

The chain has TRBV7-3 and TRBJ2-1, with 7 positions matching TRBD1. V gave up 5 bases and J gave up 3 bases; unmatched junction bases: 7. The CDR3 sequence is 15 residues long. Per the germline V gene, CDR1 is SGHTA and CDR2 is FQGTGA. Written as DNA, the CDR3 is TGTGCCAGCAGCCAAACGACAGGGTACTACAATGAGCAGTTCTTC. This translates into CASSQTTGYYNEQFF.

This clone is classed as medium-sized. The chain combines TRBV20-1 with TRBJ2-3; a weak D match, TRBD2 (6 bases). The V gene's germline CDR1 is DFQATT and CDR2 SNEGSKA (reference sequence). Trimming took off 3 bases at V and 0 bases at J, with 16 bases between the two ends. The CDR3 loop spans 16 amino acids. The chain's CDR3 is CSASGGQAGSTDTQYF. The CDR3 DNA is TGCAGTGCTAGTGGGGGTCAAGCGGGTAGCACAGATACGCAGTATTTT.

V gene TRBV3-1 (or the pseudogene TRBV3-2) combines with J gene TRBJ1-2, with D possibly being TRBD1 (6 bases). The CDR3 extends over 13 amino acids. Per the germline V gene, CDR1 is LGHDT and CDR2 is YNNKEL (reference sequence). The V gene lost 5 bases and the J gene lost 2 bases, with 9 bases spanning the gap. In DNA, the CDR3 is TGTGCCAGCAGCGCACAGGGAAACTATGGCTACACCTTC. As protein: CASSAQGNYGYTF.

J is TRBJ2-5 and V is TRBV7-2; possibly TRBD2 for D (6 bases). V dropped 10 bases and J dropped 0 bases, with 15 bases sitting between them. The CDR3 loop spans 14 amino acids. Germline V gene lookup returns CDR1 SGHTA and CDR2 FQGNSA. The CDR3 reads CATSRGGNQETQYF. Written as DNA, the CDR3 is TGTGCCACCTCCCGGGGCGGGAACCAAGAGACCCAGTACTTC.

This clone was seen a single time. This rearrangement joins TRBV5-1 to TRBJ2-5, with D unresolved. This CDR3 has 11 amino acids. V shed 6 bases and J shed 2 bases, with 5 bases lying between them. The germline CDR1 and CDR2 sequences are SGHRS and YFSETQ. The DNA for the CDR3 is TGCGCCAGCACCAATCAAGAGACCCAGTACTTC. Protein: CASTNQETQYF.

The DNA of the CDR3 is TGTGCCTGGACAGGGGGCGAGAATCAGCCCCAGCATTTT. Translating it yields CAWTGGENQPQHF. This rearrangement joins TRBV30 to TRBJ1-5; 8 nucleotides line up with TRBD1. CDR1 and CDR2 from the germline V gene are GTSNPN and SVGIG (reference sequence). The ends lost 4 bases at V and 4 bases at J; junction bases unmatched: 3. This CDR3 contains 13 residues.

The chain couples TRBV15 to TRBJ2-2, with TRBD1 identical over 9 bases. The CDR3 length is 17 residues. V lost 4 bases, J lost 2 bases, and 8 bases stayed unmatched. Germline loops: CDR1 LNHNV, CDR2 YYDKDF (reference sequence). This CDR3 reads CATSTHAGQGNTGELFF. As DNA, the CDR3 is TGTGCCACCAGCACCCACGCGGGACAGGGTAACACCGGGGAGCTGTTTTTT.

This chain uses TRBV30 with TRBJ1-2; 8 bases match TRBD1. Germline-derived CDR1 and CDR2 are GTSNPN and SVGIG (reference sequence). Trimming removed 0 bases from V and 5 bases from J; junction bases left unmatched: 5. This CDR3 has 14 amino acids. Here the CDR3 DNA reads TGTGCCTGGAGTGTAAGGCGACAGGGGTATGGCTACACCTTC. Its translation: CAWSVRRQGYGYTF. The full variable domain, in which reference TRBV30 and TRBJ1-2 provide the parts outside the CDR3, is SQTIHQWPATLVQPVGSPLSLECTVEGTSNPNLYWYRQAAGRGLQLLFYSVGIGQISSEVPQNLSASRPQDRQFILSSKKLLLSDSGFYLCAWSVRRQGYGYTFGSGTRLTVV.